The 4 T cell receptor beta chains in this list originate from one sample, sequenced in a study of blood T cell repertoires in COVID-19. The repertoire was sequenced with immunoSEQ multiplex PCR; TCRdb's copy has only in-frame clones and lacks some. The sample consists of 350,000 to 450,000 clones, 87% of them appearing once. The specimen was peripheral blood. Receptor source: a woman in her fifties or sixties with COVID-19, enrolled during active disease.

The V call is TRBV10-3, the J call TRBJ2-1; TRBD2 matches at 12 bases. Germline CDR1 ENHRY, CDR2 SYGVKD. The CDR3 totals 16 residues. Trimming at V came to 2 bases and at J to 3 bases, leaving 2 bases not matched to a gene. CDR3 nucleotides: TGTGCCATCAGTGAGGCTAGCGGGGGGGACTACAATGAGCAGTTCTTC. This encodes CAISEASGGDYNEQFF.

A single count supports this clone. This chain joins TRBV7-9 and TRBJ2-1; 12 nucleotides align to TRBD1. V trimming: 6 bases; J trimming: 7 bases; junction bases outside the gene matches: 13. The CDR3 has 17 residues. CDR1 is SEHNR and CDR2 is FQNEAQ in the germline V gene (reference sequence). The CDR3 coding sequence is TGTGCCAGCAGATCCCTTACCCGGGACAGGGGGCGGAATGAGCAGTTCTTC. Translation: CASRSLTRDRGRNEQFF.

The chain recombines TRBV7-3 with TRBJ2-1; D not resolved. The CDR3 totals 15 residues. V was trimmed by 5 bases and J by 5 bases, leaving 16 bases between them. Looked up from germline, CDR1 is SGHTA and CDR2 is FQGTGA. The CDR3 coding sequence is TGTGCCAGCAGCCATACAGTGCTTATCAACAATGAGCAGTTCTTC. Protein product: CASSHTVLINNEQFF.

This clone has a single count. The V call is TRBV7-2, the J call TRBJ1-1; D call uncertain. The CDR3 contains 14 residues. The germline V gene has CDR1 SGHTA and CDR2 FQGNSA. Between the trimmed V and J ends, which lost 5 bases and 6 bases, there was a span of 16 bases. CDR3 residues: CASSITPRGAEAFF. The CDR3, as DNA: TGTGCCAGCAGCATCACCCCACGGGGAGCTGAAGCTTTCTTT.